The 17 T cell receptor beta chains reported below all come from one sample, sequenced in a study of T cells expressing NK-cell markers. TCRdb re-called the 5' RACE reads and gives one entry per CDR3 protein, without DNA. This repertoire includes about 390,000 distinct CDR3 sequences. Sequencing was carried out using blood T cells: a sorted CD56 or NKG2C T cell subset, CD4+ or CD8+ T cells, or bulk PBMC T cells (not recorded which). The source is a woman aged 50 to 60 in good health.

The rearrangement uses TRBV29-1 and TRBJ2-1; the TCRdb D gene call, TRBD2, has no DNA to confirm it. The CDR3 has 14 amino acids. Per the germline V gene, CDR1 is SQVTM and CDR2 is ANQGSEA. Here the CDR3 reads CSVSGIAGLDEQFF.

The chain joins TRBV11-2 to TRBJ2-1; TCRdb gives TRBD2 as the D gene, but with no DNA this cannot be confirmed. The CDR3 is 18 amino acids. From germline, CDR1 is SGHAT and CDR2 FQNNGV. The CDR3 protein is CASSLVVGGRLAYNEQFF.

J is TRBJ2-3 and V is TRBV7-9; the D call from TCRdb, TRBD2, cannot be confirmed without DNA. Germline V CDR1 and CDR2: SEHNR, FQNEAQ (reference sequence). The CDR3 loop spans 15 amino acids. CDR3: CASSPTEGRADTQYF.

The chain couples TRBV7-9 to TRBJ2-1; the TCRdb call, TRBD1, lacks DNA for checking. The CDR3 runs to 13 residues. The germline V gene encodes CDR1 SEHNR and CDR2 FQNEAQ (reference sequence). CDR3 sequence reads: CASSLDGINEQFF. Using reference TRBV7-9 and TRBJ2-1 for the parts outside the CDR3, the full variable domain is DTGVSQNPRHKITKRGQNVTFRCDPISEHNRLYWYRQTLGQGPEFLTYFQNEAQLEKSRLLSDRFSAERPKGSFSTLEIQRTEQGDSAMYLCASSLDGINEQFFGPGTRLTVL.

The chain recombines TRBV6-5 with TRBJ2-5; there is no DNA to check the TCRdb D call of TRBD2. Germline CDR1 and CDR2: MNHEY and SVGAGI. The length of the CDR3 is 14 residues. The CDR3 spells CASSPPGRVETQYF.

The rearrangement links TRBV5-1 to TRBJ2-1; TCRdb picks TRBD2, but there is no DNA to check that call. In germline, CDR1 is SGHRS, CDR2 YFSETQ. This CDR3 has 16 amino acids. CDR3 in amino acids: CASSLFTLAGEDEQFF.

The chain carries TRBV6-5 and TRBJ2-7; TCRdb proposes TRBD1, but this gene call is untestable without DNA. CDR3 size: 20 residues. Germline V gene sequence: CDR1 MNHEY, CDR2 SVGAGI. CDR3 sequence: CASRPDKILRNSGNSYEQYF.

The chain links TRBV2 to TRBJ1-1; TCRdb's assignment of TRBD1 cannot be checked, as there is no DNA. Germline-derived CDR1 and CDR2 are SNHLY and FYNNEI. There are 16 residues in the CDR3. Here the CDR3 reads CASIPADRGWNTEAFF.

The chain couples TRBV5-1 to TRBJ1-4; the D call from TCRdb, TRBD1, cannot be confirmed without DNA. Germline CDR1 SGHRS, CDR2 YFSETQ. This CDR3 is built from 14 residues. Here the CDR3 reads CASSPTPTGEKLFF.

The V call is TRBV12-3 or TRBV12-4, the J call TRBJ2-2. This CDR3 has 13 amino acids. This chain's CDR3 is CASSSTRTGELFF.

This sequence joins TRBV6-1 and TRBJ1-2. CDR3 length: 12 amino acids. The V gene's germline CDR1 is MNHNS and CDR2 SASEGT. The CDR3 sequence: CASNPAYYGYTF.

The chain is built from TRBV27 and TRBJ2-1. CDR3 length: 13 amino acids. Germline CDR1 reads MNHEY; CDR2 reads SMNVEV (reference sequence). The CDR3 sequence: CASSLWQNNEQFF.

The V gene is TRBV6-5, the J gene TRBJ1-3; TCRdb proposes TRBD1, but this gene call is untestable without DNA. The CDR3 has 14 residues. Germline V gives CDR1 MNHEY, CDR2 SVGAGI. CDR3 sequence: CASSYGGRGNTIYF.

The chain is built from TRBV5-1 and TRBJ2-1; TCRdb selects TRBD2, and the lack of DNA leaves this call unchecked. This CDR3 spans 17 amino acids. Germline V lookup: CDR1 SGHRS, CDR2 YFSETQ. CDR3 protein: CASSLGGLPSSYNEQFF.

The chain has TRBV11-3 and TRBJ2-1; TCRdb gives TRBD1 as the D gene, but with no DNA this cannot be confirmed. Germline values: CDR1 SGHNT, CDR2 YENEEA. CDR3 length equals 14 residues. CDR3 loop: CASSSRTGRAEQFF.

V gene TRBV30 combines with J gene TRBJ2-2; TCRdb designates TRBD2, a call that cannot be tested without DNA. The germline V gene encodes CDR1 GTSNPN and CDR2 SVGIG (reference sequence). The CDR3 is made up of 15 amino acids. This chain's CDR3 is CAWSAGRAWGGELFF.

The V and J genes are TRBV24-1 and TRBJ2-5; without DNA, the TCRdb call of TRBD1 cannot be checked. The CDR3 is made up of 16 amino acids. Germline loops: CDR1 KGHDR, CDR2 SFDVKD. The CDR3: CATSDPGTGEEETQYF.